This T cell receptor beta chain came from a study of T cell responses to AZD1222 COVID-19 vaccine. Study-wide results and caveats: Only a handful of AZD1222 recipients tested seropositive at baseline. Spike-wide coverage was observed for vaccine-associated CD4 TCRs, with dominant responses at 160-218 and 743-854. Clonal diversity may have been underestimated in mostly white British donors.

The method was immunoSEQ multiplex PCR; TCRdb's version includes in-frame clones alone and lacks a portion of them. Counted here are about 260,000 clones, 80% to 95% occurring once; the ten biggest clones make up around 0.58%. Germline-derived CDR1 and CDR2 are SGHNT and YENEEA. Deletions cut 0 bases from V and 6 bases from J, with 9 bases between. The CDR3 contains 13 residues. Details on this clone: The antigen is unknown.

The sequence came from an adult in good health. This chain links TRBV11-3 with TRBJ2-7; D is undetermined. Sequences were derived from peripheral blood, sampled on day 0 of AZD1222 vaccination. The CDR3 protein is CASSLDPSLEQYF. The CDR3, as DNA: TGTGCCAGCAGCTTAGATCCCAGCCTCGAGCAGTACTTC.